This T cell receptor beta chain was profiled in a study of blood T cell repertoires in COVID-19. Study information: Some COVID-19 samples were acute and others convalescent; all came from the United States, Italy and Spain. In each case, the material was cDNA or gDNA derived from T cells, B-cell-depleted T cells, or PBMCs.

In the authors' methods: The authors estimated nucleated cell counts from reference gene primer amplification. The table came from immunoSEQ multiplex PCR; TCRdb's copy has only in-frame clones and leaves some out. That table is the source of V, J and clone size, and D and trimming were worked out from the DNA. The repertoire consists of 350,000 or so clones, with more than 70% occurring once and the leading ten covering under 5%. This clone was recorded only once. Seattle enrolled patients during active infection and tracked them longitudinally. The germline V gene encodes CDR1 SGHRS and CDR2 YFSETQ. The CDR3 runs 18 residues. J lost 2 bases, V lost 4 bases, and 13 bases had no gene match.

This rearrangement joins TRBV5-1 to TRBJ2-1, with 9 bases fitting TRBD1. The source is a woman aged 55-70 years with COVID-19, enrolled during active disease. Sequences were obtained from peripheral blood. DNA of the CDR3: TGCGCCAGCAGCCCCGTCCCGGGACAGGGACAACCCTACAATGAGCAGTTCTTC. It specifies CASSPVPGQGQPYNEQFF.